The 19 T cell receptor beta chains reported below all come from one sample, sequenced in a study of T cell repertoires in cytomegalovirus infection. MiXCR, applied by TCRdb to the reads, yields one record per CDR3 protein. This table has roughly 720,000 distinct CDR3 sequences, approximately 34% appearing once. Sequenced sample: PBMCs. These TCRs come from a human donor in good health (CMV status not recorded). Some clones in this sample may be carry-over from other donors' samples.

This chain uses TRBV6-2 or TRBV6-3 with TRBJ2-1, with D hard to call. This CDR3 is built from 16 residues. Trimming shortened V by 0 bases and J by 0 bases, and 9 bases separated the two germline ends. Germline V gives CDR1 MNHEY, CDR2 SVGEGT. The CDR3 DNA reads TGTGCCAGCAGTTACTCGACGTGGAGCTCCTACAATGAGCAGTTCTTC. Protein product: CASSYSTWSSYNEQFF.

This chain's CDR3 is CASSLLLGDYPTDTQYF. In DNA form, the CDR3 reads TGTGCCAGCAGCTTGTTACTTGGGGACTATCCCACAGATACGCAGTATTTT. The chain recombines TRBV7-8 with TRBJ2-3, with TRBD2 identical over 7 bases. Germline V gene lookup returns CDR1 SGHVS and CDR2 FQNEAQ. The CDR3 loop spans 17 amino acids. V trimming: 3 bases; J trimming: 2 bases; junction bases outside the gene matches: 11.

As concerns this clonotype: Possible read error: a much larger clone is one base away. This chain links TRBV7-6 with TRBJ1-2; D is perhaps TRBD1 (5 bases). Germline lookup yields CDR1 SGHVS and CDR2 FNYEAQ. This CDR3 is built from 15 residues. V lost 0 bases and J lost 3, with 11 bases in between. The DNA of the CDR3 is TGTGCCAGCAGCTTAGCGGAGGGGTCTGACTATGGCTACACCTTC. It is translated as CASSLAEGSDYGYTF. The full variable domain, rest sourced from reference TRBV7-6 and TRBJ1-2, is GAGVSQSPRYKVTKRGQDVALRCDPISGHVSLYWYRQALGQGPEFLTYFNYEAQQDKSGLPNDRFSAERPEGSISTLTIQRTEQRDSAMYRCASSLAEGSDYGYTFGSGTRLTVV.

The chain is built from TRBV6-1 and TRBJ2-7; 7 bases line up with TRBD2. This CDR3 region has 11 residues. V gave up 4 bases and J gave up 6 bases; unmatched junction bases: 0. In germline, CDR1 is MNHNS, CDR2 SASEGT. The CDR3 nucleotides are TGTGCCAGCAGTGGCGGGAGCGAGCAGTACTTC. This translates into CASSGGSEQYF.

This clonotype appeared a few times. The CDR3 nucleotides are TGTGCCACCAGTGACCCTTTAGATTACAATGAGCAGTTCTTC. Residues: CATSDPLDYNEQFF. The chain links TRBV24-1 to TRBJ2-1; D is unresolved. Trimming shortened V by 4 bases and J by 4 bases, and 10 bases separated the two germline ends. Germline V gene sequence: CDR1 KGHDR, CDR2 SFDVKD. This CDR3 has 14 residues.

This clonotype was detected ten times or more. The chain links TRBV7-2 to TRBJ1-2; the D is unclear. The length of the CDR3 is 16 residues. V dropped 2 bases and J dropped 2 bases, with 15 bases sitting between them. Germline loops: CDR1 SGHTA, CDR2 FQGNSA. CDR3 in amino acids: CASSLSPGWGNYGYTF. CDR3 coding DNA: TGTGCCAGCAGCTTATCGCCCGGGTGGGGAAACTATGGCTACACCTTC.

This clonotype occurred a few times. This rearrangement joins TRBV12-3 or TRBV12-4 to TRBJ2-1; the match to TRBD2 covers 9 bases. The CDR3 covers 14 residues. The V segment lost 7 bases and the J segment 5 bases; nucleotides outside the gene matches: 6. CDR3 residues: CASKHSGGDNEQFF. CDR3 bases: TGTGCCAGCAAGCATAGCGGGGGAGACAATGAGCAGTTCTTC.

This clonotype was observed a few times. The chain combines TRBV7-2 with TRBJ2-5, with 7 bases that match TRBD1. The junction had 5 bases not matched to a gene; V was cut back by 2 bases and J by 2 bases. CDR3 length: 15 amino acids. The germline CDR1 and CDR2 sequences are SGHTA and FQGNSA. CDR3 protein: CASSLPTGTQETQYF. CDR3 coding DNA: TGTGCCAGCAGCTTACCGACAGGGACACAAGAGACCCAGTACTTC.

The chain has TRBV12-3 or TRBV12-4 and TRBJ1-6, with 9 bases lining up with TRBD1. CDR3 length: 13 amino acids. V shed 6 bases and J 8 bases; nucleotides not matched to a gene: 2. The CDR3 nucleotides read TGTGCCAGCAGGCGGACAGGGGATTCACCCCTCCACTTT. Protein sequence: CASRRTGDSPLHF.

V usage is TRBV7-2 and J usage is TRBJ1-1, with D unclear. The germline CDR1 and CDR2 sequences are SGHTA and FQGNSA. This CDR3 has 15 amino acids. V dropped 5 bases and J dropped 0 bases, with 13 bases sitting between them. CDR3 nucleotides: TGTGCCAGCAGCGCAGTCCAGAATGTGAACACTGAAGCTTTCTTT. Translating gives CASSAVQNVNTEAFF.

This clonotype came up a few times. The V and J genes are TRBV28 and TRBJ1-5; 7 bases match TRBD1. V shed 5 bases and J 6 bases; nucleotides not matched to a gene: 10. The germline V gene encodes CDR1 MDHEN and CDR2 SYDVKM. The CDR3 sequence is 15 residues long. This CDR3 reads CASSPSDRGLQPQHF. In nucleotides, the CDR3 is TGTGCCAGCAGTCCCTCCGATAGGGGGCTTCAGCCCCAGCATTTT.

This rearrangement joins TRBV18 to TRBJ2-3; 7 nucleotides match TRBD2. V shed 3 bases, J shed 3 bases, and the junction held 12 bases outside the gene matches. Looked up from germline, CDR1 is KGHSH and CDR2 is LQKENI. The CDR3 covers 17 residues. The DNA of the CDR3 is TGTGCCAGCTCACCTACCTTGCGCGGGAGAGGTACAGATACGCAGTATTTT. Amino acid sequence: CASSPTLRGRGTDTQYF.

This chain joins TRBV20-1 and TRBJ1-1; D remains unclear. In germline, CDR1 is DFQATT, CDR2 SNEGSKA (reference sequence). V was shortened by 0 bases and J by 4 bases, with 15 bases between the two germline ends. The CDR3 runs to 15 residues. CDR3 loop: CSARDRPYFGTEAFF. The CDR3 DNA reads TGCAGTGCTAGAGACCGACCCTATTTTGGCACTGAAGCTTTCTTT.

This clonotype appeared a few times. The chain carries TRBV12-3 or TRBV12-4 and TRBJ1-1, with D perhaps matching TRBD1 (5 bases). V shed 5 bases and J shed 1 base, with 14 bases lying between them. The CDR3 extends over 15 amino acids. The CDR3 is CASSPRGSPNTEAFF. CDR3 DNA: TGTGCCAGCAGTCCCCGGGGGAGCCCGAACACTGAAGCTTTCTTT.

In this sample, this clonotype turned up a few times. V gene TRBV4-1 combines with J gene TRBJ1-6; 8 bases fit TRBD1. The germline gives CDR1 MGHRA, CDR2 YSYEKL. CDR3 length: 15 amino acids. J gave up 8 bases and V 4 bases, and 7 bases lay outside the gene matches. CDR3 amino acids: CASSPLDREHSPLHF. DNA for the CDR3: TGCGCCAGCAGCCCCTTGGACAGGGAACATTCACCCCTCCACTTT.

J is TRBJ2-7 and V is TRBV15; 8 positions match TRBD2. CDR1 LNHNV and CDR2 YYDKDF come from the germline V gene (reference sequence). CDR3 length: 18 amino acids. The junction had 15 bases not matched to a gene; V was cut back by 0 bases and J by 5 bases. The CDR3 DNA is TGTGCCACCAGCAGAGATCCACCCGCCCCGGGACTAGTCAACGAGCAGTACTTC. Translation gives CATSRDPPAPGLVNEQYF.

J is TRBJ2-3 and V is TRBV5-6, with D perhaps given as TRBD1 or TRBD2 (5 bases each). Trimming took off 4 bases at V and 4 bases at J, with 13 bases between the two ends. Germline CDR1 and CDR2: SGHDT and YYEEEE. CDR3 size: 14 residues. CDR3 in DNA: TGTGCCAGCAGCCCACCCGTGGGGGCAGATACGCAGTATTTT. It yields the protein CASSPPVGADTQYF.

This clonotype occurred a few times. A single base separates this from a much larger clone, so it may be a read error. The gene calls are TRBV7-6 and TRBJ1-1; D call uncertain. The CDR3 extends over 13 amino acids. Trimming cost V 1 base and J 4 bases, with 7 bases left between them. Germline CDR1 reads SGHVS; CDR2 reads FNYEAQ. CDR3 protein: CASSLEAGTEAFF. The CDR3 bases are TGTGCCAGCAGCTTAGAAGCGGGCACTGAAGCTTTCTTT.

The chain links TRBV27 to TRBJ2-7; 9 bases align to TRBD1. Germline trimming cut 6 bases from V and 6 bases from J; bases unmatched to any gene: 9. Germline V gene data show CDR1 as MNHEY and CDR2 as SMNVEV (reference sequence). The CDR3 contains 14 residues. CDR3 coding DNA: TGTGCCAGCAGCCCCGGGACAGGGAAATCCGAGCAGTACTTC. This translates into CASSPGTGKSEQYF.